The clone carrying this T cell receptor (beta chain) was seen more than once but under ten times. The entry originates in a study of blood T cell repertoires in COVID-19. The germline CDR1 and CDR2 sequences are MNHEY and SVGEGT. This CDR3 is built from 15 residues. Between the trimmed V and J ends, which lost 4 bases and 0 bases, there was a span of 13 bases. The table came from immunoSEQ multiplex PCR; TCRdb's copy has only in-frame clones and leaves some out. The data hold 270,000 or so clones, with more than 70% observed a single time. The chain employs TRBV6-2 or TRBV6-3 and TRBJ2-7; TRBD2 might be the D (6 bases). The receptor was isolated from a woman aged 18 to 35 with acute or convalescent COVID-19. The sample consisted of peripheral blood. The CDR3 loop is CASSSTSRSSYEQYF. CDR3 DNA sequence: TGTGCCAGCAGTTCTACTAGCAGGAGCTCCTACGAGCAGTACTTC.